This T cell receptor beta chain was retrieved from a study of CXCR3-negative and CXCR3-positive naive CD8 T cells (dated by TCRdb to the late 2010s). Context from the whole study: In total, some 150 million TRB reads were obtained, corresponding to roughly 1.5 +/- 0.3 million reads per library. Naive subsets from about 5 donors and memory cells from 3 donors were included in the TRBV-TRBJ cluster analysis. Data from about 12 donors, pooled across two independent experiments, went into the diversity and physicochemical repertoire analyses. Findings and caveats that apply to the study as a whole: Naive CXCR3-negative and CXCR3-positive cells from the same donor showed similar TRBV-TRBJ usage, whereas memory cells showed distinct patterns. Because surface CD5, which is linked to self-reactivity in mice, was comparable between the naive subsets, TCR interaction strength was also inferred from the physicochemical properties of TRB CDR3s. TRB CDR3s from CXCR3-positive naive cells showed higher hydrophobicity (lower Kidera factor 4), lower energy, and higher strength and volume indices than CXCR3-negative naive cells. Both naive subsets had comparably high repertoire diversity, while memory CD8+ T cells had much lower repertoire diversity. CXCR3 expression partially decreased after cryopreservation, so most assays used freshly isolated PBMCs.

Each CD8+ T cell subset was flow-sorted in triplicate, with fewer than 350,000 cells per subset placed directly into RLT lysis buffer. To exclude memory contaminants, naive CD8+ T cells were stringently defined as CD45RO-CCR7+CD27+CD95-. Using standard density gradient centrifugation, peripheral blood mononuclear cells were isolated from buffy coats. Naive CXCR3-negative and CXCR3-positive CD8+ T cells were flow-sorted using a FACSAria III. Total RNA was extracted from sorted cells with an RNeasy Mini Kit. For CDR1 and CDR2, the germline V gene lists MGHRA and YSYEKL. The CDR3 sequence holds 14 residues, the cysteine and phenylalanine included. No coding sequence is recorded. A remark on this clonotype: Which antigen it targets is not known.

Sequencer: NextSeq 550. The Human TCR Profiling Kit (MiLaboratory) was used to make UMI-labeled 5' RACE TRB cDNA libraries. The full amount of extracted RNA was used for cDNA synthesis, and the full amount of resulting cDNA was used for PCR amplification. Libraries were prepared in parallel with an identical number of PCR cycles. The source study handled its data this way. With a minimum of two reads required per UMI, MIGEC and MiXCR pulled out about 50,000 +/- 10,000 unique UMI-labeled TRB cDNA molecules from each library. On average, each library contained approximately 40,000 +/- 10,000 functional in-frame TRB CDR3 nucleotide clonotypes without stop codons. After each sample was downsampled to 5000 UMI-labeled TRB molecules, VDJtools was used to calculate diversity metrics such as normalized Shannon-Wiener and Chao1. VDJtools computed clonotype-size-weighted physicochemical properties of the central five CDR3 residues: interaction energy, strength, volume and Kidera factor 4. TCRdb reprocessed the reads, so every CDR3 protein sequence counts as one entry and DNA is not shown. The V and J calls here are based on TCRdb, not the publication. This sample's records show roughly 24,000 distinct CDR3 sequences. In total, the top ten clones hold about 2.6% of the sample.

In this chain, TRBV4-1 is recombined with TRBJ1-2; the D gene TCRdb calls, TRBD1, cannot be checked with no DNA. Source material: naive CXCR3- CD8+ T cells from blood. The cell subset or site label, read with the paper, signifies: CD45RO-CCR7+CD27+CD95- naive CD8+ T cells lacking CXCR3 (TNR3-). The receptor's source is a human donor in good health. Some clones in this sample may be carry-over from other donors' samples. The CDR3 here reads CASSQGTGPYGYTF.